One sample yielded the 32 T cell receptor beta chains listed below, sequenced in a study of lymphopenia after photon versus proton radiotherapy. Profiling relied on immunoSEQ multiplex PCR, and the TCRdb table lists in-frame clones only, not all of them. The sample holds roughly 22,000 clones, roughly 80% seen once. The sample consisted of peripheral blood, taken from a patient treated with proton-based radiotherapy. Receptors originate from a woman aged 70-85 years with pancreatic cancer.

The J gene is TRBJ1-1, the V gene TRBV7-3; D might be TRBD1 (5 bases). The CDR3 sequence is 15 residues long. Trimming stripped 5 bases from V and 6 bases from J, with 19 bases between. The germline CDR1 and CDR2 sequences are SGHTA and FQGTGA. The CDR3 loop reads CASSDGTSIASEAFF. CDR3 sequence (DNA): TGTGCCAGCAGCGATGGGACTAGCATCGCCTCTGAAGCTTTCTTT.

The sample holds one count of this clone. CDR3 in DNA: TGTGCCAGCAGCTCCGGACTAGCGGCAAACTACGAGCAGTACTTC. Translation: CASSSGLAANYEQYF. This rearrangement joins TRBV5-4 to TRBJ2-7; 10 bases are a match to TRBD2. CDR1 SGHNT and CDR2 YYREEE come from the germline V gene (reference sequence). This CDR3 is built from 15 residues. Germline trimming cut 3 bases from V and 3 bases from J; bases unmatched to any gene: 6. The full variable domain, its missing parts supplied by reference TRBV5-4 and TRBJ2-7, is ETGVTQSPTHLIKTRGQQVTLRCSSQSGHNTVSWYQQALGQGPQFIFQYYREEENGRGNFPPRFSGLQFPNYSSELNVNALELDDSALYLCASSSGLAANYEQYFGPGTRLTVT.

The J gene is TRBJ2-2, the V gene TRBV7-2; maybe TRBD2 (5 bases). Germline CDR1 SGHTA, CDR2 FQGNSA. The germline V and J ends were trimmed by 2 bases and 4 bases, with 17 bases remaining between them. This CDR3 has 17 amino acids. The CDR3 sequence: CASSLTRPGKGTGELFF. The CDR3 nucleotides are TGTGCCAGCAGCTTAACCCGGCCGGGGAAGGGCACCGGGGAGCTGTTTTTT.

As concerns this clone: At one end the junction does not follow the germline gene, possibly because of a read error. V is TRBV19 and J is TRBJ2-3; D is ambiguous. The CDR3 has 18 amino acids. Germline assignment: CDR1 LNHDA and CDR2 SQIVND (reference sequence). CDR3 in DNA: TGTGCCAGTAGTATATTCGTCGGTAGTTCTGCCGGCACCGATACGCAGTATTTT. It codes for CASSIFVGSSAGTDTQYF.

This clone was detected only a few times. The V gene is TRBV10-3, the J gene TRBJ1-2; D might be TRBD1 (5 bases). Deletions cut 4 bases from V and 4 bases from J, with 13 bases between. This CDR3 has 14 residues. In germline, CDR1 is ENHRY, CDR2 SYGVKD. The CDR3: CAISAGMGPYGYTF. The DNA for the CDR3 is TGTGCCATCAGTGCAGGGATGGGGCCCTATGGCTACACCTTC.

The chain uses TRBV4-1 and TRBJ2-7; 8 positions agree with TRBD2. The CDR3 loop spans 17 amino acids. From germline, CDR1 is MGHRA and CDR2 YSYEKL. Trimming took 4 bases from V and 1 from J; bases not matched to a gene: 12. The CDR3 loop reads CASSLAGQGKASYEQYF. Here the CDR3 DNA reads TGCGCCAGCAGCCTAGCGGGACAAGGGAAGGCATCCTACGAGCAGTACTTC.

The V call is TRBV14, the J call TRBJ2-2, with 9 bases matching TRBD1. Germline V gene lookup returns CDR1 SGHDN and CDR2 FVKESK. This CDR3 region has 18 residues. Unmatched junction bases numbered 9, after V lost 0 bases and J lost 4 bases. The CDR3 loop is CASSQDLPTGGPTGELFF. CDR3 bases: TGTGCCAGCAGCCAAGATCTCCCGACAGGGGGGCCCACCGGGGAGCTGTTTTTT.

The J gene is TRBJ1-5, the V gene TRBV7-2, with D unresolved. This CDR3 region has 13 residues. Trimming stripped 3 bases from V and 3 bases from J, with 6 bases between. The germline CDR1 and CDR2 sequences are SGHTA and FQGNSA. This CDR3 reads CASSFPPNQPQHF. The CDR3 bases are TGTGCCAGCAGCTTCCCCCCCAATCAGCCCCAGCATTTT.

In DNA form, the CDR3 reads TGCGCCAGCAGCTTGGGGAACTACTACGAGCAGTACTTC. Its protein is CASSLGNYYEQYF. The chain combines TRBV5-1 with TRBJ2-7; D is ambiguous. The CDR3 loop spans 13 amino acids. The V end was cut by 0 bases, the J end by 3 bases, with 7 bases between. Germline-derived CDR1 and CDR2 are SGHRS and YFSETQ.

This chain connects TRBV19 to TRBJ2-3; tentatively, D is TRBD2 (5 bases). Germline V gene sequence: CDR1 LNHDA, CDR2 SQIVND (reference sequence). The CDR3 loop spans 15 amino acids. Trimming removed 1 base at V and 0 bases at J, with 8 bases between. The chain's CDR3 is CASSIARGSTDTQYF. CDR3 nucleotides: TGTGCCAGTAGTATAGCGAGAGGGAGCACAGATACGCAGTATTTT.

The V and J genes are TRBV28 and TRBJ2-2; the match to TRBD2 covers 7 bases. Trimming at V came to 7 bases and at J to 6 bases, leaving 8 bases not matched to a gene. Germline values: CDR1 MDHEN, CDR2 SYDVKM. The CDR3 is made up of 14 amino acids. The CDR3 loop reads CASTAGVSPGELFF. The DNA for the CDR3 is TGTGCCAGCACGGCGGGAGTCTCTCCCGGGGAGCTGTTTTTT.

The chain recombines TRBV19 with TRBJ2-7; 8 bases match TRBD2. This CDR3 has 16 residues. Germline CDR1 reads LNHDA; CDR2 reads SQIVND (reference sequence). J lost 0 bases, V lost 4 bases, and 8 bases had no gene match. The CDR3 protein is CASSRTTSVYSYEQYF. CDR3 sequence (DNA): TGTGCCAGTAGTAGAACGACTAGCGTTTACTCCTACGAGCAGTACTTC.

The genes are TRBV7-9 and TRBJ2-7; tentative D call: TRBD2 (5 bases). V was cut by 0 bases and J by 2 bases, with 8 bases left in between. The CDR3 is made up of 14 amino acids. From germline, CDR1 is SEHNR and CDR2 FQNEAQ (reference sequence). CDR3 residues: CASSLAGSTYEQYF. The CDR3 region has the DNA TGTGCCAGCAGCTTAGCGGGGAGTACCTACGAGCAGTACTTC.

CDR3 amino acids: CASSREPGLAKDKLVHEQFF. The CDR3 bases are TGTGCCAGCAGTCGAGAACCGGGACTAGCGAAAGATAAACTAGTCCATGAGCAGTTCTTC. The chain links TRBV7-3 to TRBJ2-1, with 10 bases lining up with TRBD2. The V gene end was trimmed by 6 bases and the J gene end by 8 bases; junction bases not matched to a gene: 25. This CDR3 contains 20 residues. The germline gives CDR1 SGHTA, CDR2 FQGTGA.

This clone was found once. The CDR3 bases are TGTGCAAGTCGCTTGGGACTAGCGGGAGTAAAGGAGCAGTTCTTC. It yields the protein CASRLGLAGVKEQFF. The rearrangement uses TRBV12-2 and TRBJ2-1; the table's D call, TRBD2, was not checked against the DNA. TRBV12-2 is tagged as a pseudogene. The CDR3 consists of 15 residues.

V is TRBV9 and J is TRBJ2-1; 9 positions match TRBD2. V dropped 3 bases and J dropped 8; count of bases not matched to a gene: 3. Germline V gene sequence: CDR1 SGDLS, CDR2 YYNGEE. This CDR3 region has 13 residues. The CDR3 loop is CASSASGTHEQFF. CDR3 sequence (DNA): TGTGCCAGCAGCGCTAGCGGGACCCATGAGCAGTTCTTC.

CDR3 loop: CASSHRGGEAFF. DNA for the CDR3: TGTGCCAGCAGCCACCGAGGTGGTGAAGCTTTCTTT. V and J are TRBV7-2 and TRBJ1-1; D remains unclear. The CDR3 totals 12 residues. Germline CDR1 and CDR2: SGHTA and FQGNSA. Between the trimmed V and J ends, which lost 5 bases and 7 bases, there was a span of 11 bases.

This clone turned up a few times. The chain joins TRBV10-3 to TRBJ2-3; 11 nucleotides agree with TRBD2. Germline CDR1 and CDR2: ENHRY and SYGVKD. V shed 10 bases, J shed 4 bases, and the junction held 10 bases outside the gene matches. The CDR3 runs 15 residues. The CDR3 reads CATSLAGGNADTQYF. The CDR3 region has the DNA TGTGCCACCTCTCTAGCGGGAGGTAACGCAGATACGCAGTATTTT.

The rearrangement uses TRBV9 and TRBJ2-3, with TRBD1 as a possible D gene (5 bases). The germline V gene has CDR1 SGDLS and CDR2 YYNGEE. The CDR3 extends over 14 amino acids. The V end was cut by 0 bases, the J end by 8 bases, with 13 bases between. CDR3 protein: CASSVALGPGTQYF. The CDR3 bases are TGTGCCAGCAGCGTAGCTCTGGGGCCAGGTACGCAGTATTTT.

This chain connects TRBV27 to TRBJ2-7; tentatively, D is TRBD1 (6 bases). V lost 3 bases, J lost 7 bases, and 13 bases lay in between. Germline CDR1 MNHEY, CDR2 SMNVEV (reference sequence). The CDR3 has 13 amino acids. The CDR3 is CASSFSQGTEQYF. The CDR3 DNA reads TGTGCCAGCAGTTTCTCCCAGGGGACGGAGCAGTACTTC.

This clone was observed a few times. V usage is TRBV29-1 and J usage is TRBJ1-5; 10 positions match TRBD1. The CDR3 consists of 12 residues. Germline loops: CDR1 SQVTM, CDR2 ANQGSEA. Trimming cost V 7 bases and J 7 bases; bases outside gene matches: 4. CDR3 loop: CSAGTGEQPQHF. The CDR3 nucleotides read TGCAGCGCCGGGACAGGGGAACAGCCCCAGCATTTT.

This rearrangement joins TRBV11-2 to TRBJ1-4; a weak D match, TRBD1 (5 bases). Trimming took off 7 bases at V and 7 bases at J, with 16 bases between the two ends. This CDR3 spans 14 amino acids. Germline-derived CDR1 and CDR2 are SGHAT and FQNNGV. The CDR3 region has the DNA TGTGCCAGCACCTGGGGGGTGACGGGTGAAAAACTGTTTTTT. It encodes CASTWGVTGEKLFF.

The V call is TRBV28, the J call TRBJ1-1, with D perhaps matching TRBD1 (6 bases). CDR3 length: 17 amino acids. Germline V gives CDR1 MDHEN, CDR2 SYDVKM. V was cut by 5 bases and J by 3 bases, with 22 bases left in between. The CDR3 loop reads CASSLDSTGRRDTEAFF. The DNA for the CDR3 is TGTGCCAGCAGTCTAGATTCTACAGGGCGGCGAGACACTGAAGCTTTCTTT.

V and J are TRBV5-6 and TRBJ2-1; D is perhaps TRBD1 (6 bases). V gave up 3 bases and J gave up 0 bases, with 10 bases separating them. CDR1 is SGHDT, CDR2 YYEEEE, per germline. The CDR3 sequence is 15 residues long. CDR3: CASSSWGLSYNEQFF. CDR3 coding DNA: TGTGCCAGCAGCTCATGGGGGCTCTCCTACAATGAGCAGTTCTTC.

The rearrangement joins TRBV25-1 to TRBJ2-7; D gene uncertain. V lost 2 bases and J lost 9, with 8 bases in between. Germline lookup yields CDR1 MGHDK and CDR2 SYGVNS. This CDR3 region has 11 residues. CDR3 sequence reads: CASSEITGQYF. For the CDR3, the DNA is TGTGCCAGCAGTGAAATAACGGGGCAGTACTTC.

The genes are TRBV18 and TRBJ2-7; 7 bases are shared with TRBD1. Germline CDR1 is KGHSH and CDR2 is LQKENI. With 4 bases clipped from V and 3 bases from J, the junction kept 6 bases outside the gene matches. The CDR3 totals 14 residues. The DNA for the CDR3 is TGTGCCAGCTCACGAGGGACAGTGGACTACGAGCAGTACTTC. Its translation is CASSRGTVDYEQYF.

V usage is TRBV27 and J usage is TRBJ2-2; TRBD2 matches 7 bases. Germline assignment: CDR1 MNHEY and CDR2 SMNVEV (reference sequence). After removal of 7 bases from V and 0 bases from J, the junction contained 11 bases not matched to a gene. This CDR3 contains 17 residues. CDR3 residues: CASTAREFLANTGELFF. The CDR3 nucleotides read TGTGCCAGCACTGCGCGGGAGTTTCTCGCGAACACCGGGGAGCTGTTTTTT.

J is TRBJ2-7 and V is TRBV6-6, with 12 bases that match TRBD2. The CDR3 sequence is 16 residues long. With 7 bases clipped from V and 1 base from J, the junction kept 8 bases outside the gene matches. The germline CDR1 and CDR2 sequences are MNHNY and SVGAGI (reference sequence). CDR3 in DNA: TGTGCCAGCACCCCACTAGCGGGAGGACCATCCTACGAGCAGTACTTC. The encoded protein is CASTPLAGGPSYEQYF.

This clone has more than one count but fewer than ten. The gene calls are TRBV28 and TRBJ2-2, with 8 nucleotides matching TRBD1. The V and J ends lost 8 bases and 4 bases, in that order; junction bases with no gene match: 9. Germline V gene lookup returns CDR1 MDHEN and CDR2 SYDVKM. The CDR3 is 15 amino acids. CDR3 amino acids: CASGITGTGTGELFF. CDR3 DNA: TGTGCCAGCGGAATAACCGGGACAGGCACCGGGGAGCTGTTTTTT.

CDR3: CASAKVGGRTDTQYF. The DNA of the CDR3 is TGTGCCAGCGCCAAAGTGGGGGGCCGTACAGATACGCAGTATTTT. The V gene is TRBV11-2, the J gene TRBJ2-3; tentatively, D is TRBD1 or TRBD2 (6 bases each). V was cut by 8 bases and J by 3 bases, with 18 bases left in between. This CDR3 is 15 amino acids long. Germline-derived CDR1 and CDR2 are SGHAT and FQNNGV.

The chain combines TRBV6-5 with TRBJ1-4, with D unresolved. The germline V gene encodes CDR1 MNHEY and CDR2 SVGAGI. The CDR3 runs to 11 residues. The V end lost 7 bases, the J end lost 12 bases, and 12 bases lay between the germline ends. CDR3 sequence reads: CASNPPPELFF. The CDR3 DNA follows: TGTGCCAGCAACCCTCCCCCGGAACTGTTTTTT.

The chain recombines TRBV29-1 with TRBJ2-1; no firm D call. The germline gives CDR1 SQVTM, CDR2 ANQGSEA. Between the trimmed V and J ends, which lost 4 bases and 0 bases, there was a span of 7 bases. This CDR3 spans 13 amino acids. The CDR3 DNA sequence: TGCAGCGTTGTATTTAGCTCCTACAATGAGCAGTTCTTC. Translated: CSVVFSSYNEQFF.